These 29 T cell receptor beta chains were all obtained from the same sample, sequenced in a study of cytomegalovirus exposure and HLA in healthy donors. 13 Jbeta primers and 60 Vbeta primers were used for the PCR. TCRdb keeps only in-frame clones here, not all; method: immunoSEQ multiplex PCR. The sample records fewer than 250,000 clones, 65% to 90% being singletons. The specimen was PBMCs. Receptors originate from a girl aged 10-17 years in good health and CMV-seronegative.

The genes are TRBV4-1 and TRBJ1-5; no reliable D call. CDR3 size: 19 residues. V was cut by 4 bases and J by 0 bases, with 22 bases left in between. Germline CDR1 is MGHRA and CDR2 is YSYEKL. The CDR3 DNA reads TGCGCCAGCAGCCCCTCTGGCGGGCGAACACCTTATAGCAATCAGCCCCAGCATTTT. It encodes CASSPSGGRTPYSNQPQHF.

The rearrangement links TRBV5-4 to TRBJ2-1; TRBD1 matches at 7 bases. Germline trimming cut 2 bases from V and 12 bases from J; bases unmatched to any gene: 5. Germline CDR1 is SGHNT and CDR2 is YYREEE (reference sequence). CDR3 length equals 12 residues. The CDR3 spells CASSFDRDSQFF. DNA for the CDR3: TGTGCCAGCAGCTTTGACAGGGATTCGCAGTTCTTC.

The CDR3, as DNA: TGTGCCAGCAGTTTCGGGACAGGGTCCTTCTATGGCTACACCTTC. Translation gives CASSFGTGSFYGYTF. The rearrangement joins TRBV27 to TRBJ1-2; 9 bases are a match to TRBD1. V was pared by 3 bases and J by 4 bases, with 6 bases of the junction left unmatched. This CDR3 comprises 15 residues. CDR1 and CDR2 from the germline V gene are MNHEY and SMNVEV (reference sequence).

The chain combines TRBV5-4 with TRBJ1-4; 9 nucleotides align to TRBD1. Germline lookup yields CDR1 SGHNT and CDR2 YYREEE (reference sequence). The CDR3 consists of 15 residues. V trimming: 6 bases; J trimming: 2 bases; junction bases outside the gene matches: 5. For the CDR3, the DNA is TGTGCCAGCACCACAGGGGGCGCTACTAATGAAAAACTGTTTTTT. Residues: CASTTGGATNEKLFF.

This rearrangement joins TRBV5-1 to TRBJ2-5; 7 bases agree with TRBD1. V lost 6 bases to trimming and J lost 2 bases; unmatched junction nucleotides: 4. CDR3 length equals 13 residues. Germline-derived CDR1 and CDR2 are SGHRS and YFSETQ. DNA for the CDR3: TGCGCCAGCACTAGGGGGCTACAAGAGACCCAGTACTTC. Amino acids: CASTRGLQETQYF.

The chain couples TRBV19 to TRBJ2-1; weak D call: TRBD1 (5 bases). Germline CDR1 reads LNHDA; CDR2 reads SQIVND (reference sequence). The CDR3 runs to 16 residues. V lost 3 bases and J 4 bases, leaving 16 bases between the germline ends. The CDR3 nucleotides read TGTGCCAGTAGTATGAACCGGCAGGGAATTTACAATGAGCAGTTCTTC. Its translation: CASSMNRQGIYNEQFF.

J is TRBJ1-2 and V is TRBV28; no reliable D call. CDR1 MDHEN and CDR2 SYDVKM come from the germline V gene. CDR3 size: 13 residues. With 6 bases removed from V and 2 bases from J, the gap between germline ends came to 10 bases. This chain's CDR3 is CASRTTRNYGYTF. As DNA, the CDR3 is TGTGCCAGCAGGACGACAAGGAACTATGGCTACACCTTC.

This sequence joins TRBV7-2 and TRBJ2-7, with TRBD2 matching over 10 bases. Germline CDR1 is SGHTA and CDR2 is FQGNSA. The V segment lost 5 bases and the J segment 2 bases; nucleotides outside the gene matches: 9. This CDR3 contains 16 residues. The CDR3 region is CASSKDSGGTTYEQYF. CDR3 DNA sequence: TGTGCCAGCAGCAAAGATAGCGGGGGGACAACCTACGAGCAGTACTTC.

This chain connects TRBV25-1 to TRBJ2-7; TRBD1 aligns across 7 bases. V lost 6 bases, J lost 3 bases, and 20 bases stayed unmatched. There are 18 residues in the CDR3. The germline gives CDR1 MGHDK, CDR2 SYGVNS. The DNA for the CDR3 is TGTGCCAGCAGAACATACCGTGAAGGATCGCCAGGGGGCTACGAGCAGTACTTC. It codes for CASRTYREGSPGGYEQYF.

The rearrangement joins TRBV18 to TRBJ2-1, with TRBD2 matching over 10 bases. The germline CDR1 and CDR2 sequences are KGHSH and LQKENI. V was clipped by 6 bases and J by 6 bases; unmatched bases: 8. CDR3 length equals 15 residues. CDR3 sequence: CASSQRTSGRNEQFF. CDR3 sequence (DNA): TGTGCCAGCTCCCAACGGACTAGCGGTCGCAATGAGCAGTTCTTC.

CDR3 sequence: CASSMGSAEAFF. The DNA of the CDR3 is TGTGCCAGCAGTATGGGGAGCGCTGAAGCTTTCTTT. The V call is TRBV6-6, the J call TRBJ1-1; no reliable D call. CDR1 is MNHNY, CDR2 SVGAGI, per germline (reference sequence). Between the trimmed V and J ends, which lost 5 bases and 6 bases, there was a span of 10 bases. The CDR3 extends over 12 amino acids.

The V and J genes are TRBV6-5 and TRBJ2-7; 9 positions agree with TRBD1. CDR1 is MNHEY and CDR2 is SVGAGI in the germline V gene. CDR3 length equals 16 residues. After removal of 0 bases from V and 2 bases from J, the junction contained 5 bases not matched to a gene. The chain's CDR3 is CASSYSRQGVTYEQYF. CDR3 nucleotide sequence: TGTGCCAGCAGTTACTCGAGACAGGGGGTAACCTACGAGCAGTACTTC.

The chain joins TRBV15 to TRBJ1-1; TRBD1 aligns across 7 bases. The CDR3 sequence is 17 residues long. After removal of 0 bases from V and 5 bases from J, the junction contained 12 bases not matched to a gene. Germline lookup yields CDR1 LNHNV and CDR2 YYDKDF (reference sequence). The CDR3 sequence is CATSRDGRGQAGTEAFF. In DNA, the CDR3 is TGTGCCACCAGCAGAGATGGTAGGGGGCAGGCGGGAACTGAAGCTTTCTTT.

This clone was seen more than once but under ten times. The chain recombines TRBV6-6 with TRBJ1-4; D remains unclear. V lost 3 bases and J lost 7, with 15 bases in between. This CDR3 has 15 amino acids. Germline V gene lookup returns CDR1 MNHNY and CDR2 SVGAGI (reference sequence). CDR3 nucleotide sequence: TGTGCCAGCAGTTATCTCCCCGGGGATAGTGAAAAACTGTTTTTT. This translates into CASSYLPGDSEKLFF.

The rearrangement links TRBV13 to TRBJ2-3; TRBD2 aligns across 9 bases. J gave up 5 bases and V 1 base, and 10 bases lay outside the gene matches. The CDR3 totals 17 residues. Germline V gene data show CDR1 as PRHDT and CDR2 as FYEKMQ (reference sequence). The CDR3 loop reads CASSLVGLATVGDTQYF. The CDR3 DNA is TGTGCCAGCAGCTTAGTCGGACTAGCGACTGTAGGAGATACGCAGTATTTT.

Comment on this clone: Other nucleotide sequences in the sample specify the same CDR3. This chain uses TRBV19 with TRBJ2-7; D remains ambiguous. This CDR3 has 14 amino acids. Trimming removed 0 bases from V and 7 bases from J, with 13 bases in between. Germline-derived CDR1 and CDR2 are LNHDA and SQIVND (reference sequence). The CDR3 sequence: CASSIDREVREQYF. For the CDR3, the DNA is TGTGCCAGTAGTATAGATCGTGAAGTTCGGGAGCAGTACTTC.

This clone was observed once. The junction shows a germline mismatch at one end, possibly a read error. This chain connects TRBV15 to TRBJ1-5; TRBD1 agrees at 10 bases. CDR1 and CDR2 (germline): LNHNV, YYDKDF (reference sequence). The CDR3 covers 11 residues. The CDR3 is CATSRSGQGFF. CDR3 DNA sequence: TGTGCCACCAGCAGATCGGGACAGGGGTTTTTT.

This clone showed up just a few times. The V gene is TRBV5-6, the J gene TRBJ1-2; D gene unclear. The CDR3 spans 15 residues. The germline V and J ends were trimmed by 5 bases and 0 bases, with 14 bases remaining between them. Germline CDR1 reads SGHDT; CDR2 reads YYEEEE. The CDR3 DNA reads as TGTGCCAGCAGTTCTCCGGGTTTAGCTAACTATGGCTACACCTTC. Encoded protein: CASSSPGLANYGYTF. The whole variable domain, remainder taken from reference TRBV5-6 and TRBJ1-2, is DAGVTQSPTHLIKTRGQQVTLRCSPKSGHDTVSWYQQALGQGPQFIFQYYEEEERQRGNFPDRFSGHQFPNYSSELNVNALLLGDSALYLCASSSPGLANYGYTFGSGTRLTVV.

This clone showed up just a few times. The chain links TRBV29-1 to TRBJ2-7; TRBD2 might be the D (6 bases). The CDR3 runs 12 residues. The V end was cut by 4 bases, the J end by 4 bases, with 11 bases between. Looked up from germline, CDR1 is SQVTM and CDR2 is ANQGSEA. DNA for the CDR3: TGCAGCGTTGTCGCGGGAACGTACGAGCAGTACTTC. Protein sequence: CSVVAGTYEQYF.

This clone was seen just once. The chain carries TRBV7-2 and TRBJ2-3; 13 nucleotides align to TRBD2. Germline trimming cut 5 bases from V and 5 bases from J; bases unmatched to any gene: 13. This CDR3 has 18 residues. Germline-derived CDR1 and CDR2 are SGHTA and FQGNSA. CDR3 nucleotides: TGTGCCAGCAGCGTCGGGACTAGCGGGGAATTTCTGGGAGATACGCAGTATTTT. Translating it yields CASSVGTSGEFLGDTQYF.

J is TRBJ2-5 and V is TRBV7-9; possibly TRBD1 for D (5 bases). The CDR3 consists of 16 residues. V dropped 4 bases and J dropped 2 bases, with 17 bases sitting between them. Germline CDR1 and CDR2: SEHNR and FQNEAQ (reference sequence). The CDR3 is CASSSPRWQGQETQYF. As DNA, the CDR3 is TGTGCCAGCAGCTCCCCGCGGTGGCAGGGACAAGAGACCCAGTACTTC. Full variable domain (outside the CDR3, taken from reference TRBV7-9 and TRBJ2-5): DTGVSQNPRHKITKRGQNVTFRCDPISEHNRLYWYRQTLGQGPEFLTYFQNEAQLEKSRLLSDRFSAERPKGSFSTLEIQRTEQGDSAMYLCASSSPRWQGQETQYFGPGTRLLVL.

This chain links TRBV7-9 with TRBJ2-5, with TRBD1 identical over 9 bases. With V trimmed by 2 bases and J by 4 bases, 8 bases remained unmatched. The germline CDR1 and CDR2 sequences are SEHNR and FQNEAQ (reference sequence). The CDR3 loop spans 16 amino acids. The CDR3 DNA sequence: TGTGCCAGCAGCTTAAGCCTCACGGGACAGGGAGAGACCCAGTACTTC. It translates to CASSLSLTGQGETQYF.

The CDR3 here is CASSLTTQYMNTEAFF. The CDR3 DNA reads TGCGCCAGCAGCTTGACAACACAATACATGAACACTGAAGCTTTCTTT. The rearrangement links TRBV5-1 to TRBJ1-1; D is unresolved. V was shortened by 1 base and J by 0 bases, with 13 bases between the two germline ends. CDR3 size: 16 residues. CDR1 and CDR2 (germline): SGHRS, YFSETQ.

The chain couples TRBV7-2 to TRBJ1-1; 8 bases match TRBD1. The trim removed 1 base at V and 11 bases at J, leaving 6 bases unmatched. CDR1 and CDR2 from the germline V gene are SGHTA and FQGNSA. The CDR3 is made up of 13 amino acids. For the CDR3, the DNA is TGTGCCAGCAGCTTAGGACAGGGGAGTAGGGCTTTCTTT. Translated: CASSLGQGSRAFF.

V gene TRBV6-5 combines with J gene TRBJ2-5, with D possibly TRBD2 on 7 matching bases. Per germline, CDR1 MNHEY and CDR2 SVGAGI. V lost 1 base to trimming and J lost 0 bases, with 12 bases between them. The CDR3 extends over 16 amino acids. The CDR3 DNA is TGTGCCAGCAGTTACTGGGGCGGGGGCAACCAAGAGACCCAGTACTTC. Translation: CASSYWGGGNQETQYF.

The chain combines TRBV6-6 with TRBJ2-7, with a possible D match to TRBD2 (5 bases). This CDR3 has 11 residues. V gave up 6 bases and J gave up 7 bases, with 10 bases separating them. The germline V gene encodes CDR1 MNHNY and CDR2 SVGAGI (reference sequence). CDR3 protein: CASSWEREQYF. The CDR3 nucleotides read TGTGCCAGCAGCTGGGAGCGGGAGCAGTACTTC.

This chain uses TRBV18 with TRBJ2-2, with a possible D match to TRBD2 (5 bases). Looked up from germline, CDR1 is KGHSH and CDR2 is LQKENI. V was shortened by 0 bases and J by 3 bases, with 14 bases between the two germline ends. The CDR3 totals 17 residues. The CDR3 DNA follows: TGTGCCAGCTCACCACCATTCCGGGGTGCGGACACCGGGGAGCTGTTTTTT. It is translated as CASSPPFRGADTGELFF.

The rearrangement links TRBV18 to TRBJ2-5, with D possibly TRBD1 on 5 matching bases. CDR3 size: 15 residues. Per germline, CDR1 KGHSH and CDR2 LQKENI. Trimming pared 3 bases from V and 11 bases from J, leaving 22 bases between. The CDR3 loop reads CASSPGLQGSVEQYF. For the CDR3, the DNA is TGTGCCAGCTCACCGGGGCTGCAAGGGTCTGTGGAGCAGTACTTC. The variable domain in full, with the rest retrieved from reference TRBV18 and TRBJ2-5, is NAGVMQNPRHLVRRRGQEARLRCSPMKGHSHVYWYRQLPEEGLKFMVYLQKENIIDESGMPKERFSAEFPKEGPSILRIQQVVRGDSAAYFCASSPGLQGSVEQYFGPGTRLLVL.

The rearrangement links TRBV4-1 to TRBJ2-1, with TRBD2 matching over 9 bases. The germline gives CDR1 MGHRA, CDR2 YSYEKL. Trimming cost V 4 bases and J 5 bases; bases outside gene matches: 6. CDR3 length: 15 residues. The CDR3, as DNA: TGCGCCAGCAGCCCGAGCGGGGGGATTAACAATGAGCAGTTCTTC. The encoded protein is CASSPSGGINNEQFF.